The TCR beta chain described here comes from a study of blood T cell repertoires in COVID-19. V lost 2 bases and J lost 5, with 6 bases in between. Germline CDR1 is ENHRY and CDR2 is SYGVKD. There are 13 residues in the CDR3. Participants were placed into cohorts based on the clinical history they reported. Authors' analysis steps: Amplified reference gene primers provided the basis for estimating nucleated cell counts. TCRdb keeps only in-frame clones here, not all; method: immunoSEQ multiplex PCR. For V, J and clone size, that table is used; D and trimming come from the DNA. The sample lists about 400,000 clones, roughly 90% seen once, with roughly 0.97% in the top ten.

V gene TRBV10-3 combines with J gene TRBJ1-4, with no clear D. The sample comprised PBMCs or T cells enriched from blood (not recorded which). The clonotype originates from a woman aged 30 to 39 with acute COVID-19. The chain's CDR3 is CAISEGTNEKLFF. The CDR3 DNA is TGTGCCATCAGTGAGGGCACCAATGAAAAACTGTTTTTT.